This T cell receptor (beta chain) was captured by sequencing in a study of blood T cell repertoires in COVID-19. Study processing details: It was from reference gene primer amplification that nucleated cell counts were estimated. The assay was immunoSEQ multiplex PCR, and TCRdb's table has in-frame clones only and misses some. D and trimming come from the DNA, and the V and J calls and clone size come from that table. This sample has 100,000 to 150,000 clones, with under 85% found just once. V gave up 6 bases and J gave up 7 bases, with 13 bases separating them. This CDR3 contains 13 residues. From germline, CDR1 is MDHEN and CDR2 SYDVKM.

Source material: peripheral blood. The TCR originated in a man in his fifties or sixties with acute or convalescent COVID-19. This sequence joins TRBV28 and TRBJ1-3, with D perhaps TRBD1 (5 bases). The CDR3 DNA is TGTGCCAGCAGGCCGTCGGGGGGGAACACCATATATTTT. Amino acid sequence: CASRPSGGNTIYF.